Listed below are T cell receptor beta chains from one sample, sequenced in a study of T-cell reconstitution after alpha-beta-depleted transplantation in children. In TCRdb, the PCR reads were re-called with MiXCR into one record per CDR3 protein. This sample has fewer than 700,000 distinct CDR3 sequences, with roughly 13% found just once. The source was PBMCs, mostly from graft donor cells, collected 360 days after TCRalphabeta/CD19-depleted stem cell transplant. The receptors originated from a male patient between 5 and 17 years old who had a stem cell transplant for acute myeloid leukemia, so the T cells may come from the graft donor. Both conserved end residues are part of each CDR3.

cdr3_aa	v_call
CASSPWTSAYNEQFF	TRBV7-8
CASSLAVGKMPYNEQFF	TRBV7-8
CASRRQGIVNQPQHF	TRBV19
CASSPRNTGELFF	TRBV18
CASSTSGGAYEQYF	TRBV5-6
CASSQMLSGQAKNIQYF	TRBV4-3
CASSLNALFNIQYF	TRBV28
CSVPGGSYGYTF	TRBV29-1
CASSPELVGYNEQFF	TRBV18
CSASFRPQETQYF	TRBV20-1
CASAFLPEQYF	TRBV2
CSAITIGGDKNIQYF	TRBV20-1
CASRGVSETQYF	TRBV28
CASSLGSGGLGSHEQYF	TRBV7-2
CSARDASNQPQHF	TRBV20-1
CATSRDGGYTDTQYF	TRBV15
CASSGTPGYTQYF	TRBV7-3
CASSSPGGAIYGYTF	TRBV19
CASSYLGGYTF	TRBV28
CSARGGRGGLALSGELFF	TRBV20-1
CASSLGQISGSIIRTYNEQFF	TRBV5-1
CSVRLAGLAFF	TRBV29-1
CASSEYRSGRGEQFF	TRBV25-1
CASSLDRAPSTDTQYF	TRBV4-3
CASSSNLGASYEQYF	TRBV6-5
CASSFGGRAAYEQYF	TRBV7-2
CASREDSYEQYF	TRBV5-1
CASSLEGTKVHEQYF	TRBV7-6
CSTKVLGSYNEQFF	TRBV29-1
CASSRGTSGSYLGEQFF	TRBV6-2/TRBV6-3
CSAPLAGNTDTQYF	TRBV20-1
CAFTDTGELFF	TRBV30
CAREVLLNTEAFF	TRBV30
CASLAGQAGEKLFF	TRBV2
CAPGRGGSSTDTQYF	TRBV7-9
CASSPVADSYNEQFF	TRBV7-3
CASSSPLRGGLNEQYF	TRBV27
CASSPRWSSQNQPQHF	TRBV7-8
CASSGGKGTRTNTIYF	TRBV6-5
CATSSPSYNSPLHF	TRBV15
CASSTIGQGTDTQYF	TRBV18
CASKLAGRDTQYF	TRBV27
CASRRQVSYTGELFF	TRBV28
CASSSPSARTDTQYF	TRBV27
CASAPQREVYNEQFF	TRBV6-2/TRBV6-3
CASSSFDSRTQYF	TRBV7-2
CASSSLWTSGISNTGELFF	TRBV28
CASSLVVDRRLNTEAFF	TRBV7-2
CAARDRGGSDTQYF	TRBV10-3
CASSLGGPDRAFF	TRBV7-3
CASSEFNGLAGGRDPHEQYF	TRBV25-1
CATSPRTPTEAFF	TRBV15
CASSVARDRVQETQYF	TRBV9
CASTGQGARGANVLTF	TRBV12-3/TRBV12-4
CASSVADRGHEQYF	TRBV9
CASSAYRLPPNEQFF	TRBV12-3/TRBV12-4
CASSQVLAGDGRYNEQFF	TRBV4-3
CASSLYRSRNQPQHF	TRBV7-6
CASCHTDNEQFF	TRBV21-1